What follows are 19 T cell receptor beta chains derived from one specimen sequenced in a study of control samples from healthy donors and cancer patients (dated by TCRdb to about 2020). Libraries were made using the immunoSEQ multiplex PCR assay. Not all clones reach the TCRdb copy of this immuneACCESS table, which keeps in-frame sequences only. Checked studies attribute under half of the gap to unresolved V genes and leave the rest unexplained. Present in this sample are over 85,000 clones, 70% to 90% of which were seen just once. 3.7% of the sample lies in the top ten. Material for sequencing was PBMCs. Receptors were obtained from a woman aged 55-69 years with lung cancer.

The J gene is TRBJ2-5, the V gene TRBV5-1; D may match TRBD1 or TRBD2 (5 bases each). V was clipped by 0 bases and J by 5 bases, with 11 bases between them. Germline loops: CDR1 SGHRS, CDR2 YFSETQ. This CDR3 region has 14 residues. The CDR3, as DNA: TGCGCCAGCAGCTTGGCGGGACCCGGGGAGACCCAGTACTTC. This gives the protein CASSLAGPGETQYF.

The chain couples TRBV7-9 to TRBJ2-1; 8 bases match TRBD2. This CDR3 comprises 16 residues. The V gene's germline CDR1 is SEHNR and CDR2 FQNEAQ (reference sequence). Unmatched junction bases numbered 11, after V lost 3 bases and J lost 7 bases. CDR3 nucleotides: TGTGCCAGCAGCTTTACCAGCGGGGGCGCAGGGAATGAGCAGTTCTTC. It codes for CASSFTSGGAGNEQFF.

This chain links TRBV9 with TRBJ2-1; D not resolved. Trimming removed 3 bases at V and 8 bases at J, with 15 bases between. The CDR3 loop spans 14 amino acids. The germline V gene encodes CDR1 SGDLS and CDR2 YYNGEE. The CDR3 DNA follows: TGTGCCAGCAGCGGCTCGGCGCAAAGGGATGAGCAGTTCTTC. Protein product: CASSGSAQRDEQFF.

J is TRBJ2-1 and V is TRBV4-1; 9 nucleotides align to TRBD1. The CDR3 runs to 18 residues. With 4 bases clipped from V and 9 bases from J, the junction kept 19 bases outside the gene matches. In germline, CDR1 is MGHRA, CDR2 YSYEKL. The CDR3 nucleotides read TGCGCCAGCAGCCGTGGGTCCCGGACTGGACAGGGGCACGGTGAGCAGTTCTTC. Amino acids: CASSRGSRTGQGHGEQFF.

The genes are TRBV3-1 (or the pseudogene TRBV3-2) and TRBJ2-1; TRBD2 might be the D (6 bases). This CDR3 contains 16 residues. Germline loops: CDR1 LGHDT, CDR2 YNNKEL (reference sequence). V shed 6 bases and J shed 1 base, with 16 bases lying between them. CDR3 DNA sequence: TGTGCCAGCAGAACGGGACTCGAGGGTTCCTACAATGAGCAGTTCTTC. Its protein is CASRTGLEGSYNEQFF.

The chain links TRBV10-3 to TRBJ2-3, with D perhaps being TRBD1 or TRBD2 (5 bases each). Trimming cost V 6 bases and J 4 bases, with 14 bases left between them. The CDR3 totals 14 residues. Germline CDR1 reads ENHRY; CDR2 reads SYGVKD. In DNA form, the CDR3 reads TGTGCCATCAGGCCCGGGGCGGGCGCAGATACGCAGTATTTT. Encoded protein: CAIRPGAGADTQYF.

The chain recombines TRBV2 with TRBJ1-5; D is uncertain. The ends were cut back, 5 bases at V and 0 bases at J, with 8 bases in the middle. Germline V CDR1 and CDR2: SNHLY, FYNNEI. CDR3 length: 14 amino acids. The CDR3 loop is CASSPGISNQPQHF. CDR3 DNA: TGTGCCAGCAGTCCTGGGATTAGCAATCAGCCCCAGCATTTT.

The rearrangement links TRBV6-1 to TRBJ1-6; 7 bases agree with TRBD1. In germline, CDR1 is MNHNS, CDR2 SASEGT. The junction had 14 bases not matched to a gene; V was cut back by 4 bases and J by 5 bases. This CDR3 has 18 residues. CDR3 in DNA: TGTGCCAGCAGTGGGAAACTTACAGGGGTGAGGAATAATTCACCCCTCCACTTT. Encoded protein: CASSGKLTGVRNNSPLHF.

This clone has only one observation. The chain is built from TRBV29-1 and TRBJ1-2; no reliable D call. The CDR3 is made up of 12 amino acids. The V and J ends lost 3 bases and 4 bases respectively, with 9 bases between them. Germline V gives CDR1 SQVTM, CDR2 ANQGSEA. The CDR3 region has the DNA TGCAGCGTTGACCTGGGGAGCTATGGCTACACCTTC. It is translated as CSVDLGSYGYTF.

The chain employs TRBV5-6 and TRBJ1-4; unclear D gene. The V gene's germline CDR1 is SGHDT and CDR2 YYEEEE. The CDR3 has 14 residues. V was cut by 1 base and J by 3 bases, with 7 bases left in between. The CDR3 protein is CASSLKNPNEKLFF. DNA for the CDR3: TGTGCCAGCAGCTTGAAGAATCCTAATGAAAAACTGTTTTTT.

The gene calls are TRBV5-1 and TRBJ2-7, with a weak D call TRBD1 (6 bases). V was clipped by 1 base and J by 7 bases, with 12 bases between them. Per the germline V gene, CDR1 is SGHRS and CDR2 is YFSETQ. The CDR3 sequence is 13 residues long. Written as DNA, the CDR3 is TGCGCCAGCAGCTTGAGCAGGGGATGGGAGCAGTACTTC. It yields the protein CASSLSRGWEQYF.

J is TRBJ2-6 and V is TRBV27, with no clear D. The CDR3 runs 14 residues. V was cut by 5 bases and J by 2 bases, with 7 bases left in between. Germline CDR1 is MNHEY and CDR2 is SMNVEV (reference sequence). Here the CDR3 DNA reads TGTGCCAGCAGTCCGAGAACTGGGGCCAACGTCCTGACTTTC. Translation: CASSPRTGANVLTF.

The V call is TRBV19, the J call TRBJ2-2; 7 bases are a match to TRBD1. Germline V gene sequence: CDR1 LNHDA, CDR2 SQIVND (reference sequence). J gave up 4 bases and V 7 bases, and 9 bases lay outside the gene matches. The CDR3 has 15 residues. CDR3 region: CASKPTGTITGELFF. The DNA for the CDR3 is TGTGCCAGTAAGCCGACAGGGACAATCACCGGGGAGCTGTTTTTT. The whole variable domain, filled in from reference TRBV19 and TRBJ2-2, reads DGGITQSPKYLFRKEGQNVTLSCEQNLNHDAMYWYRQDPGQGLRLIYYSQIVNDFQKGDIAEGYSVSREKKESFPLTVTSAQKNPTAFYLCASKPTGTITGELFFGEGSRLTVL.

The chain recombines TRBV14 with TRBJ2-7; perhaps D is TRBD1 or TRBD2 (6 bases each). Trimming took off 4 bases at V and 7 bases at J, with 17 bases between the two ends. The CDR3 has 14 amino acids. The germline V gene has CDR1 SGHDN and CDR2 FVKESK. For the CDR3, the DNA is TGTGCCAGCAGCCCCCCCGGGGGCGGCGAAGAGCAGTACTTC. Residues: CASSPPGGGEEQYF.

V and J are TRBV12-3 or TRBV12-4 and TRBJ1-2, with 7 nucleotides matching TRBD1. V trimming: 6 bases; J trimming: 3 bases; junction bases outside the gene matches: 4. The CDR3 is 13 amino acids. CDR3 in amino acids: CASRAGQDYGYTF. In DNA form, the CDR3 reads TGTGCCAGCAGGGCTGGACAGGACTATGGCTACACCTTC.

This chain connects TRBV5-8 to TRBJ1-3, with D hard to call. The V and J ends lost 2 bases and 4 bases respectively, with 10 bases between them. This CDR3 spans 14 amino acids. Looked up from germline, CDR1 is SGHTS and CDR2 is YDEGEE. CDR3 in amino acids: CASSLWVLGNTIYF. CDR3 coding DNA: TGTGCCAGCAGCTTATGGGTTCTCGGAAACACCATATATTTT.

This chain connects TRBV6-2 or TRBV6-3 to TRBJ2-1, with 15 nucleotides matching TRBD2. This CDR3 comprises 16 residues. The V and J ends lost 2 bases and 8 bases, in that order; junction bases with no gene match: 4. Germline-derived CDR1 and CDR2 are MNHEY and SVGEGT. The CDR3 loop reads CASSYGLAGGQDEQFF. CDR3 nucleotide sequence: TGTGCCAGCAGTTACGGACTAGCGGGGGGGCAGGATGAGCAGTTCTTC.

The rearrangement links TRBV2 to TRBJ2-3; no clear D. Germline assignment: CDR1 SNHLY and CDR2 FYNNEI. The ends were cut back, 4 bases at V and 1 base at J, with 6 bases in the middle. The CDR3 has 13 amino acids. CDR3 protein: CASSVIGTDTQYF. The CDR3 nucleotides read TGTGCCAGCAGTGTAATAGGCACAGATACGCAGTATTTT.

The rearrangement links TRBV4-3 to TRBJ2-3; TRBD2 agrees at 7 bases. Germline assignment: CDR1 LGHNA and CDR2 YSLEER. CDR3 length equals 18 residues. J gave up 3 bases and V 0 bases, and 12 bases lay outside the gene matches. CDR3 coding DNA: TGCGCCAGCAGCCAAGATAGGGACCCCAAGCGGGGAACAGATACGCAGTATTTT. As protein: CASSQDRDPKRGTDTQYF.